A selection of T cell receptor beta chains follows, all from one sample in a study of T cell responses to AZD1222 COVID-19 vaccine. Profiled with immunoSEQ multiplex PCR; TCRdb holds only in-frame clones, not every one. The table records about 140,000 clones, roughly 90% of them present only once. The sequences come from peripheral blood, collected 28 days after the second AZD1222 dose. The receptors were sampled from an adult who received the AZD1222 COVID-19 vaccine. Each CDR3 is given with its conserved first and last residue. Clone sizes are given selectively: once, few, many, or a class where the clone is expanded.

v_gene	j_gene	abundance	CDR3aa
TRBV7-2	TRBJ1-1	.	CASSPGGSDTEAFF
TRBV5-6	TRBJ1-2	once	CASSVDRGYGYTF
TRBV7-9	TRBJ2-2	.	CASGGTSGGELFF
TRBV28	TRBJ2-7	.	CASSRPPGTQNF
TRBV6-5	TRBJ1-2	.	CASSAAGSYGYTF
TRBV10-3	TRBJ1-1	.	CAISESGLGTNTEAFF
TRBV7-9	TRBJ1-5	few	CASSSWGDQPQHF
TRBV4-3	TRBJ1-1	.	CASSQVGYTEAFF
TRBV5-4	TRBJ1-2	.	CASSLAGQVYGYTF
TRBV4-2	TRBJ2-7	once	CASSQDLGHLYEQYF
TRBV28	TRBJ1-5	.	CASSGGQPNQPQHF
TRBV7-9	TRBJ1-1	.	CASSSQGEAFF
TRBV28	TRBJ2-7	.	CATQTGGTGWYEQYF
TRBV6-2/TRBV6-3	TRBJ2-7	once	CASSLSGLGLYEQYF
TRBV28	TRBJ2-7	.	CASRLTLEASSYEQYF
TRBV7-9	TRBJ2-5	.	CASSSGLLETQYF
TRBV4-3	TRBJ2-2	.	CASSQGSNTGELFF
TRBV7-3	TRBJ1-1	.	CASRKGLSNTEAFF
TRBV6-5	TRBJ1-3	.	CASLWTGGAGNTIYF
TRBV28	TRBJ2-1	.	CASSLMGSRGHDEQFF
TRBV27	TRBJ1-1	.	CASSLMGGEAFF
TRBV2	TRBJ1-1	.	CASMKGRNTEAFF
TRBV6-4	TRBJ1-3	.	CASSDRKGQGGSGNTIYF
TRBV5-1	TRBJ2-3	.	CASSLEVSGFTDTQYF
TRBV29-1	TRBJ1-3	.	CSVGPATGNTIYF
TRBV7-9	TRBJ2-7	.	CASRQPDSGFHEQYF
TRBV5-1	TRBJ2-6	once	CASRRGGDSGANVLTF
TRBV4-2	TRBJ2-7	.	CASSQERFSGTLHF
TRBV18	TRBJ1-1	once	CASSPRTGSTEAFF
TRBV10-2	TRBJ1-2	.	CASSNAGNNYGYTF
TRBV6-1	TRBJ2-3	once	CASSEMGGTTTDTQYF
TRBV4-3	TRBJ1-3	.	CASSQDLGVFSIYF
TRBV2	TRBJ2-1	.	CASSEAGAYNEQFF
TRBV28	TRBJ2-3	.	CASSRQGARLGTDTQYF